The 11 T cell receptor beta chains listed next were all sequenced from one sample in a study of blood T cell repertoires in COVID-19. Assay: immunoSEQ multiplex PCR; the TCRdb copy retains only in-frame clones and omits some. The data show under 300,000 clones, approximately 86% seen once. The material sequenced was PBMCs or T cells enriched from blood (not recorded which). These receptors were collected from a woman aged 25 to 39 who had recovered from COVID-19.

The chain uses TRBV7-9 and TRBJ2-7, with TRBD2 matching over 10 bases. CDR1 is SEHNR and CDR2 is FQNEAQ in the germline V gene (reference sequence). Trimming at V came to 4 bases and at J to 4 bases, leaving 7 bases not matched to a gene. The CDR3 has 15 amino acids. The CDR3 DNA is TGTGCCAGCAGCTCGGGACTAGCGAGGCTATACGAGCAGTACTTC. It yields the protein CASSSGLARLYEQYF. Supplemented by reference TRBV7-9 and TRBJ2-7, the full variable domain reads DTGVSQNPRHKITKRGQNVTFRCDPISEHNRLYWYRQTLGQGPEFLTYFQNEAQLEKSRLLSDRFSAERPKGSFSTLEIQRTEQGDSAMYLCASSSGLARLYEQYFGPGTRLTVT.

The rearrangement joins TRBV28 to TRBJ2-7, with a tentative D call TRBD1 (5 bases). CDR1 MDHEN and CDR2 SYDVKM come from the germline V gene. There are 15 residues in the CDR3. V lost 4 bases to trimming and J lost 1 base, with 14 bases between them. CDR3 sequence: CASSSHGAVSYEQYF. The CDR3 DNA reads as TGTGCCAGCAGTTCACATGGGGCCGTATCCTACGAGCAGTACTTC.

The rearrangement uses TRBV27 and TRBJ1-4, with 8 bases identical to TRBD1. Looked up from germline, CDR1 is MNHEY and CDR2 is SMNVEV (reference sequence). With 7 bases clipped from V and 4 bases from J, the junction kept 8 bases outside the gene matches. CDR3 length equals 15 residues. In DNA, the CDR3 is TGTGCCAGCATGGCAGGGGGCCGGGTTAATGAAAAACTGTTTTTT. Its protein product is CASMAGGRVNEKLFF.

The genes are TRBV6-4 and TRBJ2-7; 12 bases agree with TRBD2. Looked up from germline, CDR1 is MRHNA and CDR2 is SNTAGT. The junction had 3 bases not matched to a gene; V was cut back by 0 bases and J by 3 bases. The CDR3 is made up of 16 amino acids. CDR3 DNA sequence: TGTGCCAGCAGTGACTCGCTAGCGGGAGGGCTCTACGAGCAGTACTTC. Its protein is CASSDSLAGGLYEQYF.

J is TRBJ1-2 and V is TRBV9, with 8 bases that match TRBD1. Per the germline V gene, CDR1 is SGDLS and CDR2 is YYNGEE. The CDR3 totals 15 residues. After removal of 3 bases from V and 7 bases from J, the junction contained 11 bases not matched to a gene. The CDR3 nucleotides are TGTGCCAGCAGCGCGGGAGCAGGGGGCTCTAGTGGCTACACCTTC. Translation: CASSAGAGGSSGYTF.

This chain connects TRBV30 to TRBJ2-1; D might be TRBD2 (5 bases). Trimming left V 0 bases short and J 6 bases short, with 12 bases between. The CDR3 contains 14 residues. The germline V gene has CDR1 GTSNPN and CDR2 SVGIG (reference sequence). CDR3 DNA: TGTGCCTGGAGTGTATGGAGGCGCCGCAATGAGCAGTTCTTC. It encodes CAWSVWRRRNEQFF.

This chain uses TRBV29-1 with TRBJ1-1; TRBD1 matches 7 bases. The CDR3 runs to 16 residues. Unmatched junction bases numbered 16, after V lost 8 bases and J lost 1 base. Looked up from germline, CDR1 is SQVTM and CDR2 is ANQGSEA. The CDR3: CSSKGGRGMGNTEAFF. DNA for the CDR3: TGCAGCTCAAAAGGGGGCCGAGGTATGGGGAACACTGAAGCTTTCTTT.

J is TRBJ2-1 and V is TRBV6-4, with 7 bases that match TRBD2. The CDR3 is 16 residues long. Germline assignment: CDR1 MRHNA and CDR2 SNTAGT. The V segment lost 0 bases and the J segment 0 bases; nucleotides outside the gene matches: 2. As DNA, the CDR3 is TGTGCCAGCAGTGACTCAGGCGGGAGCTCCTACAATGAGCAGTTCTTC. Protein product: CASSDSGGSSYNEQFF.

This chain joins TRBV14 and TRBJ2-5, with 10 bases matching TRBD2. This CDR3 contains 16 residues. Germline loops: CDR1 SGHDN, CDR2 FVKESK. Trimming removed 4 bases from V and 14 bases from J; junction bases left unmatched: 19. The CDR3 loop is CASSPGLVAGGEWPYF. The CDR3 DNA is TGTGCCAGCAGCCCAGGACTGGTAGCGGGGGGTGAATGGCCATACTTC. Combining the CDR3 with reference TRBV14 and TRBJ2-5 gives the whole variable domain EAGVTQFPSHSVIEKGQTVTLRCDPISGHDNLYWYRRVMGKEIKFLLHFVKESKQDESGMPNNRFLAERTGGTYSTLKVQPAELEDSGVYFCASSPGLVAGGEWPYFGPGTRLLVL.

This clone was recorded only once. The chain is built from TRBV5-1 and TRBJ2-7; 7 bases line up with TRBD1. V trimming: 4 bases; J trimming: 2 bases; junction bases outside the gene matches: 6. CDR1 and CDR2 (germline): SGHRS, YFSETQ. CDR3 length: 14 amino acids. This CDR3 reads CASSVRDSTYEQYF. CDR3 nucleotide sequence: TGCGCCAGCAGCGTCCGGGACAGTACCTACGAGCAGTACTTC.

V gene TRBV5-4 combines with J gene TRBJ1-1, with D perhaps TRBD1 (5 bases). V was cut by 5 bases and J by 1 base, with 9 bases left in between. In germline, CDR1 is SGHNT, CDR2 YYREEE (reference sequence). The CDR3 has 13 amino acids. CDR3 region: CASRTRGNTEAFF. The CDR3 region has the DNA TGTGCCAGCAGGACAAGGGGGAACACTGAAGCTTTCTTT.